This T cell receptor (beta chain) was observed in a study of cytomegalovirus exposure and HLA in healthy donors. Study summary: Early on, a data release was issued that held roughly 80 million unique TCRs from HLA-typed donors.

About this clone: The antigen is not known.

The V and J ends lost 4 bases and 3 bases respectively, with 13 bases between them. CDR1 and CDR2 from the germline V gene are MDHEN and SYDVKM. There are 14 residues in the CDR3. Researchers ran the PCR with 60 Vbeta and 13 Jbeta primers. Profiling relied on immunoSEQ multiplex PCR, and the TCRdb table lists in-frame clones only, not all of them. The sample includes some 160,000 clones, 60% to 85% of them seen just once. Findings and caveats of the study: TRBV6-2, TRBV6-3 and some other V segments were excluded as indistinguishable.

The specimen sequenced was PBMCs. The receptor was derived from a man aged 35 to 55 in good health and CMV-seronegative. The rearrangement uses TRBV28 and TRBJ2-7; D might be TRBD1 (7 bases). CDR3 coding DNA: TGTGCCAGCAGTTCACAGGGGCGGGGCTACGAGCAGTACTTC. Amino acid sequence: CASSSQGRGYEQYF.